This TCR beta chain stems from a study of tumor-infiltrating lymphocytes in primary liver carcinoma. Study-wide points: A significantly higher top-250-clone fraction was recorded for tumors than for blood (p = 0.039). Tumor region pairs outstripped tumor-adjacent and tumor-blood pairs in overlap.

About this clonotype itself: As yet, its antigen is unknown. A much larger clonotype is one base distant, so this may be a read error.

Researchers drew blood RNA from unsorted whole blood and extracted germline DNA as well. Constant-region priming of roughly 0.45 ug total RNA yielded TCR beta cDNA. Investigators got TCR beta libraries out of three nested multiplex PCR rounds, done with slightly modified ARM-PCR. A single record per CDR3 protein comes from TCRdb applying MiXCR to the multiplex PCR reads. The profile shows about 320,000 distinct CDR3 sequences, about 62% of them singletons. The clonotype originates from a man aged 40-55 years with primary liver carcinoma and hepatitis B virus infection. Sequences were obtained from peripheral blood.

The CDR3 coding sequence is TGCAGCGCTCAGGTTTACAGCAGCCAGCCCCAGCATTTT. Translated: CSAQVYSSQPQHF. The chain is built from TRBV29-1 and TRBJ1-5, with D uncertain. Germline CDR1 is SQVTM and CDR2 is ANQGSEA. Trimming stripped 7 bases from V and 7 bases from J, with 17 bases between. The CDR3 is 13 amino acids.